The 23 T cell receptor beta chains listed next were all sequenced from one sample in a study of CD8 T cells in ankylosing spondylitis. TCRdb independently ran MiXCR on the 5' RACE reads; one entry per CDR3 protein. Altogether approximately 200,000 distinct CDR3 sequences are present, 9.5% to 15% being singletons, with the ten largest covering more than 15%. Sequencing was done on a sample of blood, either unsorted or a sorted T cell fraction (not recorded which). The source is a male donor with ankylosing spondylitis or in good health (not recorded which).

In its sample, this clonotype was seen many times. The gene calls are TRBV5-1 and TRBJ1-1; the match to TRBD1 covers 7 bases. This CDR3 contains 13 residues. The germline V gene has CDR1 SGHRS and CDR2 YFSETQ. Unmatched junction bases numbered 6, after V lost 4 bases and J lost 6 bases. CDR3 in amino acids: CASSSLQGAEAFF. The CDR3 DNA reads as TGCGCCAGCAGCAGCCTTCAGGGGGCTGAAGCTTTCTTT.

This clonotype was detected many times. J is TRBJ2-1 and V is TRBV4-1; possible D gene TRBD2, 6 bases. The germline V gene has CDR1 MGHRA and CDR2 YSYEKL. CDR3 length: 16 amino acids. The V gene lost 1 base and the J gene lost 6 bases, with 16 bases spanning the gap. The CDR3 sequence is CASSQGLGLGINEQFF. CDR3 nucleotide sequence: TGCGCCAGCAGCCAAGGGCTGGGACTCGGGATCAATGAGCAGTTCTTC.

CDR3 sequence: CSARDWLGHEQYF. In nucleotides, the CDR3 is TGCAGTGCTAGAGATTGGTTGGGCCACGAGCAGTACTTC. The chain combines TRBV20-1 with TRBJ2-7; no clear D. Germline V CDR1 and CDR2: DFQATT, SNEGSKA (reference sequence). This CDR3 is 13 amino acids long. V shed 0 bases and J shed 5 bases, with 11 bases lying between them.

This clonotype was picked up many times. The CDR3 spells CASRGPRGFQGLHEQYF. The CDR3, as DNA: TGTGCCAGCCGAGGACCTAGGGGATTTCAGGGACTGCACGAGCAGTACTTC. The chain links TRBV25-1 to TRBJ2-7; TRBD2 is a possible D gene (6 bases). Trimming took off 8 bases at V and 5 bases at J, with 28 bases between the two ends. In germline, CDR1 is MGHDK, CDR2 SYGVNS. The CDR3 is made up of 17 amino acids.

This clonotype has more than one count but fewer than ten. The J gene is TRBJ2-3, the V gene TRBV4-1; TRBD1 might be the D (6 bases). Germline V gene lookup returns CDR1 MGHRA and CDR2 YSYEKL. With 4 bases removed from V and 4 bases from J, the gap between germline ends came to 12 bases. This CDR3 has 14 residues. As DNA, the CDR3 is TGCGCCAGCAGCCTACCTACAGGGTCAGATACGCAGTATTTT. Its translation is CASSLPTGSDTQYF.

This clonotype showed up just a few times. V is TRBV6-5 and J is TRBJ2-1, with 9 positions matching TRBD1. The germline CDR1 and CDR2 sequences are MNHEY and SVGAGI. The V and J ends lost 0 bases and 7 bases, in that order; junction bases with no gene match: 10. This CDR3 region has 17 residues. CDR3 in DNA: TGTGCCAGCAGTTACTCGACAGGGGGTGCCCAAGCAAATGAGCAGTTCTTC. Protein: CASSYSTGGAQANEQFF.

The chain joins TRBV4-1 to TRBJ1-1; TRBD1 might be the D (6 bases). The CDR3 is 17 residues long. Trimming shortened V by 3 bases and J by 4 bases, and 21 bases separated the two germline ends. Germline CDR1 MGHRA, CDR2 YSYEKL. CDR3 coding DNA: TGCGCCAGCAGCCATGGGAGGTATGGGGGGCAGAGCACTGAAGCTTTCTTT. This codes for CASSHGRYGGQSTEAFF.

This clonotype was observed a few times. This chain connects TRBV27 to TRBJ2-7; tentative D call: TRBD2 (6 bases). There are 13 residues in the CDR3. Germline CDR1 reads MNHEY; CDR2 reads SMNVEV (reference sequence). V shed 6 bases and J shed 8 bases, with 17 bases lying between them. The CDR3 DNA reads TGTGCCAGCAGCCTTGGGGGGACCCTACAGCAGTACTTC. Its protein is CASSLGGTLQQYF.

The chain joins TRBV6-4 to TRBJ1-2; a weak D match, TRBD1 (5 bases). This CDR3 is built from 17 residues. V was pared by 2 bases and J by 8 bases, with 24 bases between. CDR1 is MRHNA, CDR2 SNTAGT, per germline. This chain's CDR3 is CASSDELRGVFGKGYTF. The DNA of the CDR3 is TGTGCCAGCAGTGACGAGTTGAGAGGGGTCTTTGGGAAAGGCTACACCTTC.

CDR3 DNA: TGTGCCAGCAGCGGGACAGGAGGGGTGTTTTTT. Translation gives CASSGTGGVFF. This rearrangement joins TRBV9 to TRBJ1-4; 7 nucleotides line up with TRBD1. The CDR3 is 11 residues long. Germline lookup yields CDR1 SGDLS and CDR2 YYNGEE. With V trimmed by 3 bases and J by 15 bases, 5 bases remained unmatched.

J is TRBJ2-1 and V is TRBV20-1, with TRBD2 matching over 8 bases. From germline, CDR1 is DFQATT and CDR2 SNEGSKA (reference sequence). CDR3 length: 15 amino acids. V shed 6 bases and J 0 bases; nucleotides not matched to a gene: 7. The CDR3 loop is CSAADSGSSYNEQFF. Written as DNA, the CDR3 is TGCAGTGCGGCAGACAGCGGGAGCTCCTACAATGAGCAGTTCTTC.

This clonotype was seen at least ten times. The V gene is TRBV7-9, the J gene TRBJ2-1; no firm D call. This CDR3 comprises 11 residues. With 1 base removed from V and 13 bases from J, the gap between germline ends came to 8 bases. Germline CDR1 reads SEHNR; CDR2 reads FQNEAQ (reference sequence). The CDR3 protein is CASSLGPNQFF. DNA of the CDR3: TGTGCCAGCAGCTTAGGACCGAACCAGTTCTTC.

The V and J genes are TRBV27 and TRBJ2-7; 9 bases line up with TRBD2. V shed 6 bases and J 7 bases; nucleotides not matched to a gene: 13. Per germline, CDR1 MNHEY and CDR2 SMNVEV (reference sequence). The CDR3 is 15 residues long. The CDR3 reads CASSPGWTSVYEQYF. In nucleotides, the CDR3 is TGTGCCAGCAGCCCCGGTTGGACTAGCGTTTATGAGCAGTACTTC.

This CDR3 reads CASSQYRGRTDTQYF. DNA of the CDR3: TGTGCCAGCAGCCAGTATAGGGGGCGGACAGATACGCAGTATTTT. The chain recombines TRBV3-1 with TRBJ2-3; 7 nucleotides line up with TRBD1. The CDR3 runs 15 residues. Looked up from germline, CDR1 is LGHDT and CDR2 is YNNKEL (reference sequence). The ends lost 3 bases at V and 3 bases at J; junction bases unmatched: 6.

The chain employs TRBV5-1 and TRBJ2-7; perhaps TRBD2 as D (6 bases). V lost 0 bases and J lost 2, with 18 bases in between. Per germline, CDR1 SGHRS and CDR2 YFSETQ. The CDR3 extends over 17 amino acids. The CDR3 nucleotides read TGCGCCAGCAGCTTGGGGACCTTTAGCGGAGTTCCCTACGAGCAGTACTTC. Protein product: CASSLGTFSGVPYEQYF.

This clonotype showed up just a few times. The CDR3 DNA is TGTGCCAGCAGCCAAAATTACAGGAGGAAATTTTACGAGCCCCCCCAGTACTTC. Protein product: CASSQNYRRKFYEPPQYF. The rearrangement links TRBV12-3 or TRBV12-4 to TRBJ2-7; D possibly matches TRBD1 or TRBD2 (5 bases each). The CDR3 is 18 amino acids. V lost 6 bases, J lost 10 bases, and 34 bases lay in between.

The chain combines TRBV27 with TRBJ1-2, with 7 bases that match TRBD1. The CDR3 has 13 residues. J gave up 6 bases and V 7 bases, and 8 bases lay outside the gene matches. From germline, CDR1 is MNHEY and CDR2 SMNVEV (reference sequence). The chain's CDR3 is CASTLRQGNGYTF. The CDR3 DNA is TGTGCCAGCACCCTACGACAGGGCAATGGCTACACCTTC.

In this sample, this clonotype turned up a few times. One junction end disagrees with the germline gene, perhaps due to a read error. This chain connects TRBV20-1 to TRBJ2-4; perhaps TRBD2 as D (5 bases). Germline-derived CDR1 and CDR2 are DFQATT and SNEGSKA (reference sequence). CDR3 length equals 15 residues. As DNA, the CDR3 is TGCAGTGCTAGTGACTCCTTCCGCGGAGGAAACATTCGGTACTTC. Amino acids: CSASDSFRGGNIRYF.

V and J are TRBV11-2 and TRBJ2-5, with 10 bases that match TRBD2. Germline lookup yields CDR1 SGHAT and CDR2 FQNNGV. Germline trimming cut 5 bases from V and 4 bases from J; bases unmatched to any gene: 13. This CDR3 has 17 residues. As DNA, the CDR3 is TGTGCCAGCAGCCCGGAGACTAGCGGGCTCCTTAGAGAGACCCAGTACTTC. It specifies CASSPETSGLLRETQYF.

The chain has TRBV5-6 and TRBJ2-2; no reliable D call. The CDR3 runs to 13 residues. The germline CDR1 and CDR2 sequences are SGHDT and YYEEEE. V was trimmed by 4 bases and J by 2 bases, leaving 6 bases between them. The CDR3 DNA is TGTGCCAGCAGCCCTATTAACACCGGGGAGCTGTTTTTT. Translation: CASSPINTGELFF.

This clonotype was recorded a few times. This chain connects TRBV7-9 to TRBJ2-7; either TRBD1 or TRBD2 may fit D (6 bases each). The germline gives CDR1 SEHNR, CDR2 FQNEAQ (reference sequence). The CDR3 runs to 15 residues. Trimming removed 1 base at V and 7 bases at J, with 17 bases between. CDR3 DNA sequence: TGTGCCAGCAGCTTAGGAGAGACGGGGGCAGGAGAGCAGTACTTC. It yields the protein CASSLGETGAGEQYF.

The chain employs TRBV29-1 and TRBJ2-5; perhaps D is TRBD1 or TRBD2 (6 bases each). The CDR3 has 14 amino acids. Germline CDR1 is SQVTM and CDR2 is ANQGSEA. V dropped 6 bases and J dropped 5 bases, with 19 bases sitting between them. CDR3 in amino acids: CSVQPRGLGETQYF. The CDR3 bases are TGCAGCGTCCAACCCAGGGGACTGGGGGAGACCCAGTACTTC.

The chain couples TRBV12-3 or TRBV12-4 to TRBJ2-1; D is ambiguous. V lost 7 bases and J lost 8, with 12 bases in between. This CDR3 region has 12 residues. The CDR3 DNA follows: TGTGCCAGCACCGCTGGAACCCATGAGCAGTTCTTC. It yields the protein CASTAGTHEQFF.